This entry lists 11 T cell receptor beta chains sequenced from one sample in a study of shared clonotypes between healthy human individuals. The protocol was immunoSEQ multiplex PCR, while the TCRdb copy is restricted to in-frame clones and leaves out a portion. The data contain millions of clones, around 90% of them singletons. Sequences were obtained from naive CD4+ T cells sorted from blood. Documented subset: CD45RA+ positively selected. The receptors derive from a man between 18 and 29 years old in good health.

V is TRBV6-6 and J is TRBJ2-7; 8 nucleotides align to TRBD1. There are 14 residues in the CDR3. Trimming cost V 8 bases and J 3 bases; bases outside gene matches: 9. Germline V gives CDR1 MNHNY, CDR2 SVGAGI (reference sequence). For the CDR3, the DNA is TGTGCCAGCCGGTCCGGACAGGGAGACTACGAGCAGTACTTC. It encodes CASRSGQGDYEQYF.

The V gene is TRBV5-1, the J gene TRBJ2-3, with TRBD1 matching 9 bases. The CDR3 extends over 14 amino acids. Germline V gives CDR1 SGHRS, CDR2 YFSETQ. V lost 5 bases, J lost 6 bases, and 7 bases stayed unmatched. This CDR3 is CASREGQGADTQYF. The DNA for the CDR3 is TGCGCCAGCAGAGAGGGACAGGGTGCCGATACGCAGTATTTT.

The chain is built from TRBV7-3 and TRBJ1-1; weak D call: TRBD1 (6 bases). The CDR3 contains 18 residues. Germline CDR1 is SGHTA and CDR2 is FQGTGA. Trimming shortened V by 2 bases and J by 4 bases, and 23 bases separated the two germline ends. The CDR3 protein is CASSLRSITGRQSTEAFF. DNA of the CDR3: TGTGCCAGCAGCTTACGCTCAATCACAGGGAGGCAGAGCACTGAAGCTTTCTTT.

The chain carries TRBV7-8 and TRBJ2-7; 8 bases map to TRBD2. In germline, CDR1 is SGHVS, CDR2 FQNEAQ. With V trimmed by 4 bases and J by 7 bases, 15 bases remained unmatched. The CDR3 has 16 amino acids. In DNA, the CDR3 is TGTGCCAGCAGCTCCTACGTCCGGCGGGAGGTGGGGGAGCAGTACTTC. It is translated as CASSSYVRREVGEQYF. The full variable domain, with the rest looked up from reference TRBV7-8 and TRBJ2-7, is GAGVSQSPRYKVAKRGQDVALRCDPISGHVSLFWYQQALGQGPEFLTYFQNEAQLDKSGLPSDRFFAERPEGSVSTLKIQRTQQEDSAVYLCASSSYVRREVGEQYFGPGTRLTVT.

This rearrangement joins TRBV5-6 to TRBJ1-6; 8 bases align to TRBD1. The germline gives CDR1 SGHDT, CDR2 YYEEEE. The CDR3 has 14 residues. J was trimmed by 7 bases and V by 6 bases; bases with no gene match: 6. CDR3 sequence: CASTLQGVNSPLHF. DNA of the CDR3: TGTGCCAGCACCTTACAGGGGGTGAATTCACCCCTCCACTTT.

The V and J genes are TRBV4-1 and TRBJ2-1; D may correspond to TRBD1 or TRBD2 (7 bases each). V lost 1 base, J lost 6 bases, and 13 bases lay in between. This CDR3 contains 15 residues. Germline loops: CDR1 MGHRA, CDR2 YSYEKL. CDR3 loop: CASSQGRGGANEQFF. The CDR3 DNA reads TGCGCCAGCAGCCAAGGCAGGGGGGGGGCCAATGAGCAGTTCTTC.

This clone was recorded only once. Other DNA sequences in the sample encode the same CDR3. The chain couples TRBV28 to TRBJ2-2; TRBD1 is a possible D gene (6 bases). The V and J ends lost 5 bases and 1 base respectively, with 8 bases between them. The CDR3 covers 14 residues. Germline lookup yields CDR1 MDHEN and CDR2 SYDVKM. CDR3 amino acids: CASSTGLNTGELFF. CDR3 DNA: TGTGCCAGCAGTACAGGGTTGAACACCGGGGAGCTGTTTTTT.

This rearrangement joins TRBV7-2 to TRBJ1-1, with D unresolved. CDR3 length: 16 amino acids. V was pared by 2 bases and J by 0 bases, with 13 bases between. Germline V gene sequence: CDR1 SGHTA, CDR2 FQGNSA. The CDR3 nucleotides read TGTGCCAGCAGCTTAAAAACACGCGTAGTGAACACTGAAGCTTTCTTT. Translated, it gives CASSLKTRVVNTEAFF.

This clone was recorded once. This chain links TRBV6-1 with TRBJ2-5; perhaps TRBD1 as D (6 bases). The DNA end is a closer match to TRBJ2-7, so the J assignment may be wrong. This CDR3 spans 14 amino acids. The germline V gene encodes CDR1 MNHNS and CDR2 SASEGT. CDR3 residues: CASSEPQGTNEQYF. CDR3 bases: TGTGCCAGCAGTGAACCACAGGGCACCAACGAGCAGTACTTC.

CDR3 region: CASSQGPGTEAFF. As DNA, the CDR3 is TGCGCCAGCAGCCAAGGACCTGGCACTGAAGCTTTCTTT. The V and J genes are TRBV4-1 and TRBJ1-1, with D unresolved. The CDR3 sequence is 13 residues long. Germline values: CDR1 MGHRA, CDR2 YSYEKL. Trimming pared 1 base from V and 4 bases from J, leaving 7 bases between.

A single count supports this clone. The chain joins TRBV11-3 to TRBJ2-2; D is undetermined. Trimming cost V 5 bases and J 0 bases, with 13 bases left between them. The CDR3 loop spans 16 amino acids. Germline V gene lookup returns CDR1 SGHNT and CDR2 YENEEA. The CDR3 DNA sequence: TGTGCCAGCAGCCCTCAAGGACCTACGAACACCGGGGAGCTGTTTTTT. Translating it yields CASSPQGPTNTGELFF.